The source of this T cell receptor (beta chain) is a study of beta chain features in type 1 diabetes. Study-level background: Summed over all samples, the examined sorted cells came to 90 million to 120 million. Whole-study results and caveats: Any role of HLA type in TCRB rearrangement remained unresolved here. Patients with type 1 diabetes carried fewer insertions and had more deletions at their VDJ junctions.

The investigators reverse transcribed all of the isolated RNA, so they sequenced expressed TCRB transcripts. Read counts averaged around 3.5 million for samples of naive, central memory and regulatory T cells. TCRdb's copy holds only in-frame clones and misses some; the assay was immunoSEQ multiplex PCR. The sample lists about 160,000 clones; about 7.3% were seen once. Of note for this clone: The antigen is undetermined.

The sample comprised central memory CD4+ T cells from blood. This TCR came from a man aged 18 to 30 in good health.

The CDR3 bases are TGTGCCAGCAGCTTAGGACACTCGAACACTGAAGCTTTCTTT. Translated: CASSLGHSNTEAFF. The rearrangement uses TRBV7-3 and TRBJ1-1, with D possibly being TRBD1 (5 bases). The length of the CDR3 is 14 residues. Germline loops: CDR1 SGHTA, CDR2 FQGTGA. V lost 2 bases to trimming and J lost 1 base, with 8 bases between them.